The 28 T cell receptor beta chains below all came from one sample that was sequenced in a study of blood T cell repertoires in COVID-19 (dated by TCRdb to about 2020). The method was the immunoSEQ multiplex PCR assay. TCRdb took over this immuneACCESS table, retaining in-frame rearrangements with V and J assigned. Such tables are incomplete; in checked studies, under half of the missing clones stem from an unresolved V gene, and the remainder is unexplained. This sample is represented by fewer than 250,000 clones; 83% of them were singletons. The ten largest clones capture around 4.6% of the sample. The sequenced sample was PBMCs or T cells enriched from blood (not recorded which). These receptors all stem from a woman between 50 and 59 years old who had been exposed to COVID-19.

This sequence joins TRBV7-9 and TRBJ1-1; TRBD1 aligns across 9 bases. Germline V CDR1 and CDR2: SEHNR, FQNEAQ (reference sequence). The J segment lost 1 base and the V segment lost 4 bases, leaving 10 bases of the junction unmatched. The CDR3 sequence is 17 residues long. CDR3 in DNA: TGTGCCAGCAGCTACGGGACAGGGAGAATGGAGAACACTGAAGCTTTCTTT. This translates into CASSYGTGRMENTEAFF.

This clone was seen a few times. The chain carries TRBV5-4 and TRBJ2-3; D may be TRBD2 (5 bases). V lost 2 bases, J lost 6 bases, and 22 bases lay in between. The CDR3 contains 17 residues. Germline V gene sequence: CDR1 SGHNT, CDR2 YYREEE (reference sequence). The CDR3 nucleotides read TGTGCCAGCAGCTTAGCCCCGGGGATTTCCCCTTCGGATACGCAGTATTTT. The encoded protein is CASSLAPGISPSDTQYF.

The CDR3 DNA follows: TGTGCCAGCTCACCAGGACAGGGCATCAATGAGCAGTTCTTC. Translating it yields CASSPGQGINEQFF. The J gene is TRBJ2-1, the V gene TRBV18, with TRBD1 identical over 8 bases. This CDR3 has 14 amino acids. V was pared by 2 bases and J by 6 bases, with 3 bases of the junction left unmatched. Per germline, CDR1 KGHSH and CDR2 LQKENI.

The chain joins TRBV5-1 to TRBJ1-1; 12 bases fit TRBD1. This CDR3 has 18 residues. The V gene's germline CDR1 is SGHRS and CDR2 YFSETQ. With 0 bases clipped from V and 0 bases from J, the junction kept 6 bases outside the gene matches. The CDR3 DNA is TGCGCCAGCAGCTTGGCGGGACAGGGGGCAAAGATGAACACTGAAGCTTTCTTT. It translates to CASSLAGQGAKMNTEAFF.

V usage is TRBV5-1 and J usage is TRBJ1-2; D is unresolved. CDR1 is SGHRS, CDR2 YFSETQ, per germline. This CDR3 has 14 residues. V was clipped by 1 base and J by 0 bases, with 7 bases between them. The CDR3 nucleotides are TGCGCCAGCAGCTTGAGTCAGACTAACTATGGCTACACCTTC. Protein: CASSLSQTNYGYTF.

This clone was seen a few times. This chain links TRBV2 with TRBJ1-2; tentative D call: TRBD1 (5 bases). Trimming shortened V by 0 bases and J by 8 bases, and 16 bases separated the two germline ends. The CDR3 is 15 residues long. Looked up from germline, CDR1 is SNHLY and CDR2 is FYNNEI. The CDR3 coding sequence is TGTGCCAGCAGTGAAGCGGCACAGGCGGGATCGGGCTACACCTTC. Translation: CASSEAAQAGSGYTF.

The J gene is TRBJ2-1, the V gene TRBV7-9; 8 bases are shared with TRBD2. The CDR3 is 16 residues long. Germline lookup yields CDR1 SEHNR and CDR2 FQNEAQ (reference sequence). Germline trimming cut 6 bases from V and 2 bases from J; bases unmatched to any gene: 9. In DNA, the CDR3 is TGTGCCAGCAGTTCATCGGGGGGGCGCCCCTACAATGAGCAGTTCTTC. As protein: CASSSSGGRPYNEQFF.

The chain's CDR3 is CASSIRRTARMNTEAFF. The CDR3 DNA reads as TGTGCCAGTAGTATTAGGAGGACAGCTCGCATGAACACTGAAGCTTTCTTT. The V gene is TRBV19, the J gene TRBJ1-1; maybe TRBD1 (6 bases). The CDR3 extends over 17 amino acids. V dropped 3 bases and J dropped 0 bases, with 17 bases sitting between them. Per the germline V gene, CDR1 is LNHDA and CDR2 is SQIVND (reference sequence).

The chain is built from TRBV5-5 and TRBJ2-5, with 8 bases matching TRBD1. The V gene's germline CDR1 is SGHKS and CDR2 YYEKEE (reference sequence). V lost 3 bases and J lost 5; bases outside the gene matches: 6. This CDR3 comprises 14 residues. Here the CDR3 reads CASSSTGDQETQYF. Here the CDR3 DNA reads TGTGCCAGCAGCTCGACAGGGGATCAGGAGACCCAGTACTTC.

This chain uses TRBV6-2 or TRBV6-3 with TRBJ2-3, with TRBD2 identical over 7 bases. The CDR3 is 15 amino acids. Germline loops: CDR1 MNHEY, CDR2 SVGEGT. V lost 2 bases, J lost 4 bases, and 6 bases stayed unmatched. As DNA, the CDR3 is TGTGCCAGCAGTTACGGAGGACTAGTCGCAGATACGCAGTATTTT. Translated, it gives CASSYGGLVADTQYF.

Here the CDR3 reads CASSLFRGTEAFF. DNA for the CDR3: TGTGCCAGCAGCTTATTCAGGGGCACTGAAGCTTTCTTT. This chain links TRBV11-2 with TRBJ1-1; D is possibly TRBD1 (6 bases). Germline lookup yields CDR1 SGHAT and CDR2 FQNNGV. The V and J ends lost 2 bases and 4 bases respectively, with 8 bases between them. The CDR3 contains 13 residues. The full variable domain, completed using reference TRBV11-2 and TRBJ1-1, is EAGVAQSPRYKIIEKRQSVAFWCNPISGHATLYWYQQILGQGPKLLIQFQNNGVVDDSQLPKDRFSAERLKGVDSTLKIQPAKLEDSAVYLCASSLFRGTEAFFGQGTRLTVV.

The CDR3 DNA reads TGTGCCATCAACTCCGGACAGGACTATAATTCACCCCTCCACTTT. This sequence encodes CAINSGQDYNSPLHF. This chain joins TRBV10-3 and TRBJ1-6; the match to TRBD1 covers 7 bases. CDR1 is ENHRY and CDR2 is SYGVKD in the germline V gene. V was pared by 7 bases and J by 3 bases, with 6 bases of the junction left unmatched. CDR3 length: 15 residues.

The chain employs TRBV6-2 or TRBV6-3 and TRBJ1-2; no firm D call. Trimming took off 5 bases at V and 3 bases at J, with 13 bases between the two ends. The germline gives CDR1 MNHEY, CDR2 SVGEGT. CDR3 length: 14 amino acids. CDR3 sequence (DNA): TGTGCCAGCAGTCCACCTACGGTGTACTATGGCTACACCTTC. It translates to CASSPPTVYYGYTF.

The gene calls are TRBV5-6 and TRBJ2-5, with TRBD2 as a possible D gene (6 bases). V was cut by 3 bases and J by 4 bases, with 16 bases left in between. Germline loops: CDR1 SGHDT, CDR2 YYEEEE. This CDR3 is 15 amino acids long. The CDR3 loop is CASSYAVGRGETQYF. CDR3 nucleotides: TGTGCCAGCAGCTATGCGGTCGGGCGGGGAGAGACCCAGTACTTC.

In DNA, the CDR3 is TGTGCCAGCTCGCCGCTAGACAGCCGAAACACCATATATTTT. This gives the protein CASSPLDSRNTIYF. This rearrangement joins TRBV18 to TRBJ1-3, with D maybe TRBD1 (5 bases). In germline, CDR1 is KGHSH, CDR2 LQKENI. This CDR3 contains 14 residues. Trimming took off 6 bases at V and 5 bases at J, with 14 bases between the two ends.

The gene calls are TRBV6-4 and TRBJ1-5, with 8 bases identical to TRBD1. This CDR3 is built from 14 residues. Germline V gene lookup returns CDR1 MRHNA and CDR2 SNTAGT. J lost 7 bases, V lost 3 bases, and 5 bases had no gene match. CDR3 sequence (DNA): TGTGCCAGCAGTGAAGCAGGGGGCTCGCAGCCCCAGCATTTT. This gives the protein CASSEAGGSQPQHF.

This clone was detected a few times. The chain is built from TRBV5-8 and TRBJ2-2, with no clear D. This CDR3 contains 16 residues. The V gene lost 1 base and the J gene lost 1 base, with 11 bases spanning the gap. The V gene's germline CDR1 is SGHTS and CDR2 YDEGEE. The CDR3 protein is CASSLIAPQNTGELFF. DNA for the CDR3: TGTGCCAGCAGCTTGATAGCCCCACAGAACACCGGGGAGCTGTTTTTT.

This clone was counted a few times. The V call is TRBV28, the J call TRBJ1-1, with D unclear. Germline V lookup: CDR1 MDHEN, CDR2 SYDVKM. The V end lost 4 bases, the J end lost 7 bases, and 10 bases lay between the germline ends. There are 12 residues in the CDR3. The CDR3 sequence: CASSWGGLEAFF. Here the CDR3 DNA reads TGTGCCAGCAGTTGGGGAGGTCTTGAAGCTTTCTTT.

This chain uses TRBV6-1 with TRBJ1-6, with D hard to call. The CDR3 totals 14 residues. Germline CDR1 is MNHNS and CDR2 is SASEGT. Trimming stripped 2 bases from V and 7 bases from J, with 9 bases between. In DNA, the CDR3 is TGTGCCAGCAGTGAAAGTGACGGGAATTCACCCCTCCACTTT. This translates into CASSESDGNSPLHF.

V gene TRBV9 combines with J gene TRBJ2-3; D is unclear. This CDR3 has 13 amino acids. Germline CDR1 SGDLS, CDR2 YYNGEE. Trimming left V 6 bases short and J 0 bases short, with 8 bases between. CDR3 DNA: TGTGCCAGCACGGGTCCTAGCACAGATACGCAGTATTTT. It translates to CASTGPSTDTQYF.

The rearrangement links TRBV30 to TRBJ2-4, with D hard to call. The V end was cut by 1 base, the J end by 6 bases, with 7 bases between. Germline V gives CDR1 GTSNPN, CDR2 SVGIG (reference sequence). The CDR3 length is 12 residues. CDR3: CAWSGVRNIQYF. As DNA, the CDR3 is TGTGCCTGGAGTGGAGTGCGAAACATTCAGTACTTC.

The chain has TRBV18 and TRBJ2-2, with D perhaps TRBD1 (5 bases). Germline-derived CDR1 and CDR2 are KGHSH and LQKENI. The CDR3 is 14 amino acids. Trimming removed 3 bases at V and 6 bases at J, with 11 bases between. This chain's CDR3 is CASSPIGASGELFF. CDR3 bases: TGTGCCAGCTCACCGATAGGGGCCTCCGGGGAGCTGTTTTTT.

This clone was observed once. The J gene is TRBJ1-2, the V gene TRBV5-1; D is undetermined. Germline CDR1 and CDR2: SGHRS and YFSETQ. The V end was cut by 0 bases, the J end by 5 bases, with 11 bases between. CDR3 size: 14 residues. The CDR3 nucleotides read TGCGCCAGCAGCTTGGATCCGGAGGGATATGGCTACACCTTC. Its protein product is CASSLDPEGYGYTF.

The rearrangement joins TRBV11-1 to TRBJ2-1; 9 bases are a match to TRBD2. Germline V gives CDR1 SGHAT, CDR2 FQDESV (reference sequence). This CDR3 spans 16 amino acids. The V gene end was trimmed by 1 base and the J gene end by 1 base; junction bases not matched to a gene: 2. The CDR3 spells CASSLGLAGSYNEQFF. CDR3 sequence (DNA): TGTGCCAGCAGCTTAGGTCTAGCGGGGTCCTACAATGAGCAGTTCTTC.

V usage is TRBV6-2 or TRBV6-3 and J usage is TRBJ1-2, with no clear D. The CDR3 runs to 16 residues. Deletions cut 0 bases from V and 6 bases from J, with 17 bases between. The germline V gene has CDR1 MNHEY and CDR2 SVGEGT. CDR3 bases: TGTGCCAGCAGTTACTCGGCGGAGGTGTCCCGAAATGGCTACACCTTC. Amino acid sequence: CASSYSAEVSRNGYTF.

The chain joins TRBV24-1 to TRBJ2-1; D is unclear. Germline values: CDR1 KGHDR, CDR2 SFDVKD. Trimming stripped 4 bases from V and 5 bases from J, with 5 bases between. The CDR3 runs to 12 residues. CDR3 bases: TGTGCCACCAGTGACTACGACAATGAGCAGTTCTTC. This encodes CATSDYDNEQFF.

This chain links TRBV10-2 with TRBJ1-1, with 9 bases aligning to TRBD1. V lost 5 bases, J lost 6 bases, and 13 bases stayed unmatched. Germline CDR1 is WSHSY and CDR2 is SAAADI. The CDR3 consists of 16 residues. CDR3 protein: CASSSGTGPAQAEAFF. CDR3 DNA sequence: TGCGCCAGCAGTTCCGGGACAGGGCCTGCTCAGGCTGAAGCTTTCTTT.

This clone has only a few counts. The chain is built from TRBV6-2 or TRBV6-3 and TRBJ1-3; 10 bases map to TRBD1. The ends lost 5 bases at V and 2 bases at J; junction bases unmatched: 3. The CDR3 is 15 amino acids. Looked up from germline, CDR1 is MNHEY and CDR2 is SVGEGT. CDR3 sequence reads: CASSIDRGPGNTIYF. The CDR3 coding sequence is TGTGCCAGCAGTATCGACAGGGGGCCTGGAAACACCATATATTTT.